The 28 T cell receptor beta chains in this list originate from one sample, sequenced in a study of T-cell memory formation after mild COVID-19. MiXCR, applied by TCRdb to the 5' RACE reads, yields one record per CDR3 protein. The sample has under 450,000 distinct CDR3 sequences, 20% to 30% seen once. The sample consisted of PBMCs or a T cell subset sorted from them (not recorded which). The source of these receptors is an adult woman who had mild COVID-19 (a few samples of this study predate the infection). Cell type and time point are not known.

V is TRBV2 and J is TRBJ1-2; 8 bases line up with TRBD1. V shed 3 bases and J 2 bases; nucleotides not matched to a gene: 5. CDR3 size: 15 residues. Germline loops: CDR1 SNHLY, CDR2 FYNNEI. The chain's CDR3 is CASSEDTGGNYGYTF. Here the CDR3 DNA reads TGTGCCAGCAGTGAGGATACAGGGGGAAACTATGGCTACACCTTC.

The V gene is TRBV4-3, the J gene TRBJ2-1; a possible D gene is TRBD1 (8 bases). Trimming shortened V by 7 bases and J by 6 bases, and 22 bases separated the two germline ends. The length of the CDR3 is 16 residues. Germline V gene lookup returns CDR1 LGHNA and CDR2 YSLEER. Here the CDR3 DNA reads TGCGCCAGCACTCCCCAGGGGGCTAGCGGAGGCAATGAGCAGTTCTTC. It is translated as CASTPQGASGGNEQFF.

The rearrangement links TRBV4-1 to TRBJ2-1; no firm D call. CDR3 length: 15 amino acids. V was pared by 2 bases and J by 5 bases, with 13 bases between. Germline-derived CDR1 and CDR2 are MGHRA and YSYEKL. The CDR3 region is CASSQPGSRNNEQFF. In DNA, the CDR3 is TGCGCCAGCAGCCAACCCGGGTCTAGGAACAATGAGCAGTTCTTC.

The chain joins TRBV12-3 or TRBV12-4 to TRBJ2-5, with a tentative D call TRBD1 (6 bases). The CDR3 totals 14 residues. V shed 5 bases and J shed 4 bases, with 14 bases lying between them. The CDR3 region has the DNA TGTGCCAGCAGTCGACGGGAAGGGGGAGAGACCCAGTACTTC. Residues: CASSRREGGETQYF.

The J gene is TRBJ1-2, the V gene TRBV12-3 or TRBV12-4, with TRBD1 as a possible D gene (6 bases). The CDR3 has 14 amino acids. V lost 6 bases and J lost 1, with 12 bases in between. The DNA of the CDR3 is TGTGCCAGCAGGACAACAGGGAATAACTATGGCTACACCTTC. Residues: CASRTTGNNYGYTF.

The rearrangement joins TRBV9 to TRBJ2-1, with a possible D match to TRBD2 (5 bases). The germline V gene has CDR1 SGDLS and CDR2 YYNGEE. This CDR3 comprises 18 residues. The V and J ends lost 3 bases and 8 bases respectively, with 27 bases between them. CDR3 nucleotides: TGTGCCAGCAGCGGAGACCCTGAGACTGGAGGCCCCTTGGATGAGCAGTTCTTC. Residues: CASSGDPETGGPLDEQFF.

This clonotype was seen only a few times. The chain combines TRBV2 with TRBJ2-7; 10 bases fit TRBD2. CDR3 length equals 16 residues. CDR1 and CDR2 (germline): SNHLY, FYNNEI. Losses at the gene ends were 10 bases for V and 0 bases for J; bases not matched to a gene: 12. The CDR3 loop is CATTVRTSGNSYEQYF. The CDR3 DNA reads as TGTGCCACCACGGTTCGGACTAGCGGAAACTCCTACGAGCAGTACTTC.

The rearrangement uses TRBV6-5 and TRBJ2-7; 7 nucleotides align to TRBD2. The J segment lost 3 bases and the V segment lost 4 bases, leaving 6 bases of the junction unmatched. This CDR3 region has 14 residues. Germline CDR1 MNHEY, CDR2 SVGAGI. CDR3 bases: TGTGCCAGCAGTTGGCAGGGAGGGGACTACGAGCAGTACTTC. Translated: CASSWQGGDYEQYF.

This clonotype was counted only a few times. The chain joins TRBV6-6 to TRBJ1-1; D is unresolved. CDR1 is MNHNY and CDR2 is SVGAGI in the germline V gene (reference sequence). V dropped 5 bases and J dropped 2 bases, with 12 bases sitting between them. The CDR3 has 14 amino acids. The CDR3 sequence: CASSHPAGNTEAFF. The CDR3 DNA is TGTGCCAGCAGTCATCCCGCGGGAAACACTGAAGCTTTCTTT.

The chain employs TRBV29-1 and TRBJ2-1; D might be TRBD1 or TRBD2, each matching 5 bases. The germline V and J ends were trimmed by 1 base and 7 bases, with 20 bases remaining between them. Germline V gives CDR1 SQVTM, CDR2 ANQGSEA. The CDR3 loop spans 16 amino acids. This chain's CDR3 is CSVEVGEYEGWNEQFF. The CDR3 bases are TGCAGCGTTGAAGTGGGGGAATACGAGGGGTGGAATGAGCAGTTCTTC.

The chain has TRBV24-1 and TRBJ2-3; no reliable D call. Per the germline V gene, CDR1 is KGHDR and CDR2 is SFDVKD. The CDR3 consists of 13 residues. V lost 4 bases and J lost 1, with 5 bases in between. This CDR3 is CATSDRRTDTQYF. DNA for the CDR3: TGTGCCACCAGTGACAGGCGCACAGATACGCAGTATTTT.

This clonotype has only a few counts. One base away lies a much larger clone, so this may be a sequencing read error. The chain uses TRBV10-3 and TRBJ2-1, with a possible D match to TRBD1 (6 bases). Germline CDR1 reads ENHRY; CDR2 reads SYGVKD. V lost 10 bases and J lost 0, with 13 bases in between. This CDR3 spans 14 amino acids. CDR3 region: CATSLGGSYNEQFF. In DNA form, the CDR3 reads TGTGCCACCAGCTTAGGGGGCTCCTACAATGAGCAGTTCTTC.

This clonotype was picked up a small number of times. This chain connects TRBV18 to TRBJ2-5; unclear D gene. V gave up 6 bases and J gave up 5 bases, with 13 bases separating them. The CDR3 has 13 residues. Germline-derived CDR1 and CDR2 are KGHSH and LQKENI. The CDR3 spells CASSQTRPETQYF. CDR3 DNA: TGTGCCAGCTCCCAGACTCGGCCCGAGACCCAGTACTTC.

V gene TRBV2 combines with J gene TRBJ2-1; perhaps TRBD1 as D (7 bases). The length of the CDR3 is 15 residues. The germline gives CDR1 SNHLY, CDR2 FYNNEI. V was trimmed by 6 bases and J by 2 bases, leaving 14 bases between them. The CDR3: CASRGGQETYNEQFF. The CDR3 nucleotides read TGTGCCAGCAGGGGAGGACAGGAGACCTACAATGAGCAGTTCTTC.

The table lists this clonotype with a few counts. CDR3 sequence: CASSPSPLAGNTGELFF. The CDR3 DNA sequence: TGTGCCAGCAGCCCTAGTCCACTAGCGGGGAACACCGGGGAGCTGTTTTTT. The genes are TRBV7-3 and TRBJ2-2; 9 bases map to TRBD2. The junction had 8 bases not matched to a gene; V was cut back by 5 bases and J by 1 base. Per the germline V gene, CDR1 is SGHTA and CDR2 is FQGTGA. This CDR3 comprises 17 residues.

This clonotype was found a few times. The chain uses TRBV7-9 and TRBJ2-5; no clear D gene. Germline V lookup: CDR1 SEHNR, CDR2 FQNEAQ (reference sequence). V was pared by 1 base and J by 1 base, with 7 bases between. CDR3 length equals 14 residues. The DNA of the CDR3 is TGTGCCAGCAGCTTAGTTCTCCGCCAAGAGACCCAGTACTTC. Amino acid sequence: CASSLVLRQETQYF.

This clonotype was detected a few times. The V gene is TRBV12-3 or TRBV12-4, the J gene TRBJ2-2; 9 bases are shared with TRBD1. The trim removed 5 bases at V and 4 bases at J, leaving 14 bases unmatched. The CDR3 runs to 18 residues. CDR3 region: CASSPPRDRADGTGELFF. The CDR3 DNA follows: TGTGCCAGCAGTCCGCCCCGGGACAGGGCCGATGGCACCGGGGAGCTGTTTTTT.

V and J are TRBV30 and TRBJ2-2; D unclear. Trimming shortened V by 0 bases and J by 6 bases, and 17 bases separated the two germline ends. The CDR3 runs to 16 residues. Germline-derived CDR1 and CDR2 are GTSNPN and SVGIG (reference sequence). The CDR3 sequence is CAWSVSKAVSSGELFF. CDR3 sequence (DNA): TGTGCCTGGAGTGTATCAAAGGCCGTCAGCTCCGGGGAGCTGTTTTTT.

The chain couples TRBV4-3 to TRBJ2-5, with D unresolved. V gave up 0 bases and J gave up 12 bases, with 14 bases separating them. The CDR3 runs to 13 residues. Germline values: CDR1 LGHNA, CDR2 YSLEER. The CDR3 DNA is TGCGCCAGCAGCCAAGACTTCCCGACCCCGAAGTACTTC. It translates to CASSQDFPTPKYF.

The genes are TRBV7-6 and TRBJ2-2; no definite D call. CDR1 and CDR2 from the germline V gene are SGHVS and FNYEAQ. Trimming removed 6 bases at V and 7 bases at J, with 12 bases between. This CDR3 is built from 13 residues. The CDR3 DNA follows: TGTGCCAGCAGATCCAACGTTGGCGGGGAGCTGTTTTTT. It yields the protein CASRSNVGGELFF.

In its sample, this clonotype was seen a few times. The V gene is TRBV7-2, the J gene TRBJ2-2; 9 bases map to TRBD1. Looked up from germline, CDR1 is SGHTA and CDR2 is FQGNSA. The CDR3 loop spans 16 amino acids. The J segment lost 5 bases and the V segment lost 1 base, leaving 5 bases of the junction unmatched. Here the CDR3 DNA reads TGTGCCAGCAGCTTAGGGACAGGGGTCCCAACCGGGGAGCTGTTTTTT. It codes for CASSLGTGVPTGELFF.

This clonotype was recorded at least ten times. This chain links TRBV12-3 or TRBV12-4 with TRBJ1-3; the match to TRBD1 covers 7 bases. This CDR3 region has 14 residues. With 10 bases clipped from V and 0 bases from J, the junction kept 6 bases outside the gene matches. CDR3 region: CATEQGSSGNTIYF. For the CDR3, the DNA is TGTGCCACAGAACAGGGGTCCTCTGGAAACACCATATATTTT.

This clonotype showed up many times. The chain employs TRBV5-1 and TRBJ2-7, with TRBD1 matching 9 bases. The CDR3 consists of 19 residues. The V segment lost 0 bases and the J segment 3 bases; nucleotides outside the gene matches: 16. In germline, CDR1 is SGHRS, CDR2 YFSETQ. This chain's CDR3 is CASSLAVQGASGIGYEQYF. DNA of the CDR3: TGCGCCAGCAGCTTGGCCGTACAGGGGGCTTCGGGAATCGGCTACGAGCAGTACTTC.

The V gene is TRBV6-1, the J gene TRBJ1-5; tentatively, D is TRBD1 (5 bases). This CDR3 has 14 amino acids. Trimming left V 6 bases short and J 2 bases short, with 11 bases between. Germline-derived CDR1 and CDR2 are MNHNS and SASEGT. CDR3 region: CASRQGYGNQPQHF. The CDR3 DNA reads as TGTGCCAGCAGGCAGGGATACGGCAATCAGCCCCAGCATTTT.

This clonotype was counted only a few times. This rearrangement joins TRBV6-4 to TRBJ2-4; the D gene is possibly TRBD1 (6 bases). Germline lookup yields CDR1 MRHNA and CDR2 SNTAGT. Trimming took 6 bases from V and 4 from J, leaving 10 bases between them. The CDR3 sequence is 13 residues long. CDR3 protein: CASRDRRKNIQYF. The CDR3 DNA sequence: TGTGCCAGCAGAGACAGGCGTAAAAACATTCAGTACTTC.

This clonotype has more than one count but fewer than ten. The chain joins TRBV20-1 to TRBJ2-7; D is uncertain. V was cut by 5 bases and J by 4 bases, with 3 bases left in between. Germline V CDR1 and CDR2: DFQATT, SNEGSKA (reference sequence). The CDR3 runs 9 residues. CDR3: CSAAYEQYF. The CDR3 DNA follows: TGCAGTGCTGCATACGAGCAGTACTTC.

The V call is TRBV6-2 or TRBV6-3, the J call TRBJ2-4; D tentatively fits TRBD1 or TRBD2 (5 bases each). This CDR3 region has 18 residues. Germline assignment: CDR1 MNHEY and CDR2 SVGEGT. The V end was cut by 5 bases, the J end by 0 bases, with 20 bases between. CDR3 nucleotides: TGTGCCAGCAGTGGGCCGGGACGGACAACCCTAGCCAAAAACATTCAGTACTTC. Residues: CASSGPGRTTLAKNIQYF.

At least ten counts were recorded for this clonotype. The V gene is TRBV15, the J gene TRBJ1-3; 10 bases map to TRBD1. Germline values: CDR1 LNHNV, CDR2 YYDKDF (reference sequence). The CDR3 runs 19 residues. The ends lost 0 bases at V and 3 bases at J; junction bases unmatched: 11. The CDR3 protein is CATSRDPSETGGFGNTIYF. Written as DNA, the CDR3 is TGTGCCACCAGCAGAGATCCATCCGAGACAGGGGGCTTTGGAAACACCATATATTTT.